Listed below are T cell receptor beta chains from one sample, sequenced in a study of blood T cell repertoires in COVID-19. TCRdb's copy holds only in-frame clones and misses some; the assay was immunoSEQ multiplex PCR. The sample contains 90,000 to 120,000 clones, approximately 89% of which appear only once. Source material: peripheral blood. The receptors were sampled from a man between 45 and 60 years old with active or convalescent COVID-19. CDR3s include the opening cysteine and the closing phenylalanine or tryptophan. The D gene is left open where the match is weak. Rows give clone size only sometimes, using once, few, many, or a class for an expanded clone.

abundance: NA
j_gene: TRBJ2-1
len: 15
d_gene: TRBD1
v_gene: TRBV5-1
CDR3aa: CASSSGQGARNEQFF
CDR3nt: TGCGCCAGCAGCTCTGGACAGGGGGCTCGGAATGAGCAGTTCTTC

abundance: NA
j_gene: TRBJ1-2
len: 16
d_gene: NA
v_gene: TRBV27
CDR3aa: CASSSQLGGFNYGYTF
CDR3nt: TGTGCCAGCAGTTCCCAGTTAGGGGGTTTTAACTATGGCTACACCTTC

abundance: NA
j_gene: TRBJ2-1
len: 19
d_gene: TRBD2
v_gene: TRBV27
CDR3aa: CASSRNMPGLAGGANEQFF
CDR3nt: TGTGCCAGCAGCCGAAATATGCCGGGACTAGCGGGAGGGGCCAATGAGCAGTTCTTC

abundance: NA
j_gene: TRBJ1-1
len: 14
d_gene: NA
v_gene: TRBV3-1/TRBV3-2
CDR3aa: CASSQAPYETEAFF
CDR3nt: TGTGCCAGCAGCCAAGCCCCTTATGAGACTGAAGCTTTCTTT

abundance: NA
j_gene: TRBJ2-3
len: 17
d_gene: TRBD2
v_gene: TRBV5-1
CDR3aa: CASSSTPQRDPTDTQYF
CDR3nt: TGCGCCAGCAGTTCCACCCCCCAGCGGGATCCCACAGATACGCAGTATTTT

abundance: once
j_gene: TRBJ1-6
len: 16
d_gene: NA
v_gene: TRBV5-5
CDR3aa: CASSPRVDSYNSPLHF
CDR3nt: TGTGCCAGCAGCCCTCGGGTGGACAGTTATAATTCACCCCTCCACTTT

abundance: NA
j_gene: TRBJ2-1
len: 14
d_gene: TRBD2
v_gene: TRBV18
CDR3aa: CASSPGLAGGEQFF
CDR3nt: TGTGCCAGCTCCCCGGGACTAGCGGGAGGTGAGCAGTTCTTC

abundance: NA
j_gene: TRBJ1-5
len: 15
d_gene: TRBD1
v_gene: TRBV6-1
CDR3aa: CASSDRGRFEQPQHF
CDR3nt: TGTGCCAGCAGTGACAGGGGGCGCTTTGAGCAGCCCCAGCATTTT

abundance: NA
j_gene: TRBJ1-2
len: 16
d_gene: NA
v_gene: TRBV28
CDR3aa: CASSGFTATPYYGYTF
CDR3nt: TGTGCCAGCAGCGGTTTTACAGCCACCCCTTACTATGGCTACACCTTC

abundance: once
j_gene: TRBJ2-7
len: 14
d_gene: TRBD2
v_gene: TRBV2
CDR3aa: CASGIAGGIYEQYF
CDR3nt: TGTGCCAGCGGGATAGCGGGAGGGATCTACGAGCAGTACTTC

abundance: NA
j_gene: TRBJ2-3
len: 15
d_gene: TRBD2
v_gene: TRBV19
CDR3aa: CASSIPGGLTDTQYF
CDR3nt: TGTGCCAGTAGTATTCCGGGAGGCCTCACAGATACGCAGTATTTT

abundance: NA
j_gene: TRBJ2-7
len: 14
d_gene: NA
v_gene: TRBV18
CDR3aa: CASSPLQGFEIGDF
CDR3nt: TGTGCCAGCTCACCGCTTCAGGGTTTCGAGATTGGAGACTTC

abundance: NA
j_gene: TRBJ2-7
len: 12
d_gene: NA
v_gene: TRBV30
CDR3aa: CAWSVSGYEQYF
CDR3nt: TGTGCCTGGAGTGTCAGTGGCTACGAGCAGTACTTC

abundance: NA
j_gene: TRBJ1-5
len: 14
d_gene: NA
v_gene: TRBV7-2
CDR3aa: CASSLAGSNQPQHF
CDR3nt: TGTGCCAGCAGCTTGGCTGGCAGCAATCAGCCCCAGCATTTT

abundance: NA
j_gene: TRBJ1-1
len: 15
d_gene: NA
v_gene: TRBV6-5
CDR3aa: CASSYSPDVNTEAFF
CDR3nt: TGTGCCAGCAGTTACTCCCCAGATGTTAACACTGAAGCTTTCTTT

abundance: NA
j_gene: TRBJ1-2
len: 16
d_gene: TRBD1
v_gene: TRBV9
CDR3aa: CASSGTGTGGVYGYTF
CDR3nt: TGTGCCAGCAGCGGTACCGGGACAGGAGGGGTCTATGGCTACACCTTC

abundance: NA
j_gene: TRBJ2-1
len: 15
d_gene: TRBD2
v_gene: TRBV2
CDR3aa: CASQKGGTSGGEQFF
CDR3nt: TGTGCCAGCCAGAAGGGAGGGACTAGCGGGGGGGAGCAGTTCTTC

abundance: NA
j_gene: TRBJ2-3
len: 18
d_gene: NA
v_gene: TRBV28
CDR3aa: CASRGGNRAGYSTDTQYF
CDR3nt: TGTGCCAGCAGGGGCGGGAACCGGGCGGGTTATAGCACAGATACGCAGTATTTT

abundance: once
j_gene: TRBJ2-5
len: 15
d_gene: TRBD1
v_gene: TRBV5-1
CDR3aa: CASSFTGGRGETQYF
CDR3nt: TGCGCCAGCAGCTTTACAGGGGGCCGTGGGGAGACCCAGTACTTC

abundance: NA
j_gene: TRBJ1-1
len: 14
d_gene: NA
v_gene: TRBV7-9
CDR3aa: CASRSLATYTEAFF
CDR3nt: TGTGCCAGCAGATCTCTGGCAACCTACACTGAAGCTTTCTTT

abundance: NA
j_gene: TRBJ1-6
len: 14
d_gene: NA
v_gene: TRBV28
CDR3aa: CASSLEVANSPLHF
CDR3nt: TGTGCCAGCAGTTTGGAGGTTGCAAATTCACCCCTCCACTTT

abundance: NA
j_gene: TRBJ1-3
len: 15
d_gene: NA
v_gene: TRBV7-9
CDR3aa: CASSRVREAGNTIYF
CDR3nt: TGTGCCAGCAGCCGAGTAAGGGAGGCTGGAAACACCATATATTTT

abundance: once
j_gene: TRBJ2-5
len: 13
d_gene: NA
v_gene: TRBV7-2
CDR3aa: CASSRTREETQYF
CDR3nt: TGTGCCAGCAGCCGGACACGGGAAGAGACCCAGTACTTC

abundance: NA
j_gene: TRBJ1-2
len: 14
d_gene: NA
v_gene: TRBV3-1/TRBV3-2
CDR3aa: CASSQVRGLPGYTF
CDR3nt: TGTGCCAGCAGCCAGGTCAGGGGTCTCCCTGGCTACACCTTC

abundance: NA
j_gene: TRBJ1-4
len: 17
d_gene: TRBD1
v_gene: TRBV3-1/TRBV3-2
CDR3aa: CASSQDRRTGDNEKLFF
CDR3nt: TGTGCCAGCAGCCAAGATAGGCGGACAGGGGATAATGAAAAACTGTTTTTT

abundance: NA
j_gene: TRBJ1-1
len: 14
d_gene: NA
v_gene: TRBV7-9
CDR3aa: CASSLNSGDTEAFF
CDR3nt: TGTGCCAGCAGCTTGAATTCCGGGGACACTGAAGCTTTCTTT

abundance: NA
j_gene: TRBJ2-1
len: 16
d_gene: TRBD1
v_gene: TRBV7-8
CDR3aa: CASSLRSRGYSNEQFF
CDR3nt: TGTGCCAGCAGCTTACGAAGCAGGGGGTATTCGAATGAGCAGTTCTTC

abundance: NA
j_gene: TRBJ2-1
len: 15
d_gene: TRBD2
v_gene: TRBV9
CDR3aa: CASSAGLAGADEQFF
CDR3nt: TGTGCCAGCAGCGCGGGACTAGCGGGAGCGGATGAGCAGTTCTTC

abundance: NA
j_gene: TRBJ1-1
len: 15
d_gene: TRBD1
v_gene: TRBV7-9
CDR3aa: CASSATTQGAAEAFF
CDR3nt: TGTGCCAGCAGCGCTACTACGCAGGGGGCGGCTGAAGCTTTCTTT

abundance: NA
j_gene: TRBJ2-5
len: 17
d_gene: TRBD2
v_gene: TRBV4-1
CDR3aa: CASSQAGSGRAGETQYF
CDR3nt: TGCGCCAGCAGCCAAGCCGGAAGCGGGAGGGCCGGGGAGACCCAGTACTTC

abundance: NA
j_gene: TRBJ2-2
len: 18
d_gene: TRBD1
v_gene: TRBV7-2
CDR3aa: CASSLRQGFRLNTGELFF
CDR3nt: TGTGCCAGCAGCCTAAGACAGGGGTTTAGGCTGAACACCGGGGAGCTGTTTTTT

abundance: NA
j_gene: TRBJ2-1
len: 15
d_gene: NA
v_gene: TRBV6-2/TRBV6-3
CDR3aa: CASSPGDRSYNEQFF
CDR3nt: TGTGCCAGCAGTCCAGGGGATCGTTCCTACAATGAGCAGTTCTTC

abundance: NA
j_gene: TRBJ2-2
len: 14
d_gene: TRBD1
v_gene: TRBV18
CDR3aa: CASSLDRYGRELFF
CDR3nt: TGTGCCAGCTCACTGGACAGGTACGGCCGGGAGCTGTTTTTT

abundance: NA
j_gene: TRBJ1-2
len: 18
d_gene: TRBD1
v_gene: TRBV6-1
CDR3aa: CASSENLPGTGVNYGYTF
CDR3nt: TGTGCCAGCAGTGAAAACTTACCCGGGACAGGGGTTAACTATGGCTACACCTTC

abundance: NA
j_gene: TRBJ1-1
len: 14
d_gene: NA
v_gene: TRBV7-9
CDR3aa: CASSLFPGTSEAFF
CDR3nt: TGTGCCAGCAGCTTATTTCCAGGCACCTCTGAAGCTTTCTTT

abundance: NA
j_gene: TRBJ1-5
len: 18
d_gene: TRBD1
v_gene: TRBV19
CDR3aa: CASSSPWGTGNSNQPQHF
CDR3nt: TGTGCCAGTAGTAGCCCTTGGGGGACAGGAAATAGCAATCAGCCCCAGCATTTT

abundance: NA
j_gene: TRBJ2-3
len: 15
d_gene: NA
v_gene: TRBV6-5
CDR3aa: CASSSPLGEADTQYF
CDR3nt: TGTGCCAGCAGTTCCCCTTTGGGGGAGGCAGATACGCAGTATTTT

abundance: NA
j_gene: TRBJ2-2
len: 16
d_gene: TRBD2
v_gene: TRBV18
CDR3aa: CASSPTSGTNTGELFF
CDR3nt: TGTGCCAGCTCACCTACTAGCGGAACGAACACCGGGGAGCTGTTTTTT

abundance: NA
j_gene: TRBJ2-1
len: 13
d_gene: NA
v_gene: TRBV10-1
CDR3aa: CASSDSYSFEQFF
CDR3nt: TGCGCCAGCAGTGACTCCTATTCTTTTGAGCAGTTCTTC

abundance: once
j_gene: TRBJ2-2
len: 15
d_gene: NA
v_gene: TRBV4-3
CDR3aa: CASSDREVSTGELFF
CDR3nt: TGCGCCAGCTCTGACAGGGAGGTTAGCACCGGGGAGCTGTTTTTT

abundance: NA
j_gene: TRBJ1-5
len: 14
d_gene: TRBD1
v_gene: TRBV9
CDR3aa: CASSEGQINQPQHF
CDR3nt: TGTGCCAGCAGCGAGGGACAGATCAATCAGCCCCAGCATTTT

abundance: NA
j_gene: TRBJ1-1
len: 12
d_gene: NA
v_gene: TRBV7-9
CDR3aa: CASSNMNTEAFF
CDR3nt: TGTGCCAGCAGCAATATGAACACTGAAGCTTTCTTT

abundance: NA
j_gene: TRBJ1-5
len: 14
d_gene: TRBD1
v_gene: TRBV28
CDR3aa: CASSFDRGHQPQHF
CDR3nt: TGTGCCAGCAGTTTTGACAGGGGACATCAGCCCCAGCATTTT

abundance: once
j_gene: TRBJ2-7
len: 17
d_gene: NA
v_gene: TRBV12-1
CDR3aa: CASSFVESGRPPYEQYF
CDR3nt: TGTGCCAGCAGCTTTGTGGAGAGCGGGAGGCCTCCCTACGAGCAGTACTTC

abundance: few
j_gene: TRBJ2-1
len: 14
d_gene: NA
v_gene: TRBV5-1
CDR3aa: CASSLAGQFNEQFF
CDR3nt: TGCGCCAGCAGCTTGGCAGGACAGTTCAATGAGCAGTTCTTC

abundance: NA
j_gene: TRBJ2-1
len: 14
d_gene: TRBD1
v_gene: TRBV6-5
CDR3aa: CASTPTGVFDEQFF
CDR3nt: TGTGCCAGCACTCCGACAGGGGTCTTTGATGAGCAGTTCTTC

abundance: NA
j_gene: TRBJ2-1
len: 12
d_gene: TRBD1
v_gene: TRBV4-3
CDR3aa: CASSEGGYEQFF
CDR3nt: TGCGCCAGCAGCGAAGGGGGCTATGAGCAGTTCTTC

abundance: few
j_gene: TRBJ1-2
len: 12
d_gene: NA
v_gene: TRBV20-1
CDR3aa: CSASERDWGYTF
CDR3nt: TGCAGTGCTAGTGAGAGGGATTGGGGCTACACCTTC

abundance: NA
j_gene: TRBJ2-3
len: 17
d_gene: NA
v_gene: TRBV4-3
CDR3aa: CASSPYHAGRSTDTQYF
CDR3nt: TGCGCCAGCAGCCCCTACCACGCGGGGCGGAGCACAGATACGCAGTATTTT

abundance: NA
j_gene: TRBJ2-5
len: 16
d_gene: TRBD2
v_gene: TRBV24-1
CDR3aa: CATSDSGRGDRETQYF
CDR3nt: TGTGCCACCAGTGACTCTGGGCGGGGGGATCGAGAGACCCAGTACTTC

abundance: NA
j_gene: TRBJ2-7
len: 19
d_gene: NA
v_gene: TRBV21-1
CDR3aa: CASSPIFWWLAASLYEQYF
CDR3nt: TGTGCCAGCAGTCCCATTTTTTGGTGGCTAGCGGCGTCTCTCTACGAGCAGTACTTC

abundance: NA
j_gene: TRBJ2-6
len: 19
d_gene: TRBD2
v_gene: TRBV11-2
CDR3aa: CASSLKGLAGGGGANVLTF
CDR3nt: TGTGCCAGCAGCTTAAAGGGCCTAGCGGGAGGAGGTGGGGCCAACGTCCTGACTTTC

abundance: NA
j_gene: TRBJ2-2
len: 14
d_gene: TRBD2
v_gene: TRBV6-5
CDR3aa: CASRTSGSPGELFF
CDR3nt: TGTGCCAGCAGGACTAGCGGGAGTCCCGGGGAGCTGTTTTTT

abundance: NA
j_gene: TRBJ1-2
len: 15
d_gene: TRBD1
v_gene: TRBV7-9
CDR3aa: CASSLVQTGNYGYTF
CDR3nt: TGTGCCAGCAGCTTAGTCCAGACAGGGAACTATGGCTACACCTTC

abundance: once
j_gene: TRBJ2-7
len: 14
d_gene: NA
v_gene: TRBV4-1
CDR3aa: CASSDATGRGEQYF
CDR3nt: TGCGCCAGCAGCGACGCGACAGGCCGTGGCGAGCAGTACTTC

abundance: NA
j_gene: TRBJ1-1
len: 13
d_gene: TRBD1
v_gene: TRBV29-1
CDR3aa: CSVGGGQGTEAFF
CDR3nt: TGCAGCGTCGGGGGGGGACAGGGTACTGAAGCTTTCTTT

abundance: NA
j_gene: TRBJ2-1
len: 16
d_gene: NA
v_gene: TRBV27
CDR3aa: CASRQTGTHGHNEQFF
CDR3nt: TGTGCCAGCAGGCAAACCGGGACTCACGGCCACAATGAGCAGTTCTTC

abundance: NA
j_gene: TRBJ2-1
len: 13
d_gene: TRBD2
v_gene: TRBV27
CDR3aa: CASSLTTSGTQFF
CDR3nt: TGTGCCAGCAGTTTAACGACTAGCGGAACGCAGTTCTTC

abundance: once
j_gene: TRBJ2-1
len: 15
d_gene: NA
v_gene: TRBV19
CDR3aa: CASSISKVEANEQFF
CDR3nt: TGTGCCAGTAGTATTAGCAAGGTAGAGGCCAATGAGCAGTTCTTC